Sequencing of this T cell receptor beta chain was carried out in a study of human T cells and chemical hapten exposure. Study details: Each patient's scalp received weekly diphenylcyclopropenone throughout the approximately 25-week study.

TCRdb passed the RACE reads through MiXCR, listing each CDR3 protein once. The sample records some 45,000 distinct CDR3 sequences, about 8.9% being singletons. The sample holds a few counts of this clonotype. This sample's time point: patch test 2, 6 weeks after DPC sensitization. Treatment noted: therapeutic diphenylcyclopropenone sensitization with weekly scalp DPC. CDR3 length: 13 amino acids. V lost 4 bases, J lost 10 bases, and 13 bases lay in between. CDR1 is SGHTA, CDR2 FQGNSA, per germline. The sample in question was whole blood, obtained in connection with sensitization to the hapten diphenylcyclopropenone (DPC). The source is a woman aged 40-49 years with alopecia areata. Some clones in this sample may be carry-over from other donors' samples. This rearrangement joins TRBV7-2 to TRBJ1-4; D not resolved. The DNA of the CDR3 is TGTGCCAGCAGCTCATCACCAGGACCAAAACTGTTTTTT. Its protein product is CASSSSPGPKLFF.